One sample yielded the 19 T cell receptor beta chains listed below, sequenced in a study of blood T cell repertoires in COVID-19. Using immunoSEQ multiplex PCR, the repertoire was profiled, and TCRdb retains in-frame clones only, with some absent. The sample lists tens of thousands of clones; roughly 86% were seen once. The sample comprised peripheral blood. These receptors were collected from a man aged 45-65 years with acute or convalescent COVID-19.

V gene TRBV4-2 combines with J gene TRBJ1-1; D uncertain. Trimming shortened V by 1 base and J by 1 base, and 7 bases separated the two germline ends. The CDR3 has 14 amino acids. Germline assignment: CDR1 LGHNA and CDR2 YNFKEQ. The CDR3 DNA follows: TGTGCCAGCAGCCAAGCGAACGGGAACACTGAAGCTTTCTTT. Amino acids: CASSQANGNTEAFF.

The V and J genes are TRBV3-1 (or the pseudogene TRBV3-2) and TRBJ1-2; tentative D call: TRBD1 (5 bases). CDR1 and CDR2 (germline): LGHDT, YNNKEL (reference sequence). V was clipped by 3 bases and J by 8 bases, with 13 bases between them. The CDR3 extends over 13 amino acids. The CDR3 is CASSQGTPGGYTF. In nucleotides, the CDR3 is TGTGCCAGCAGCCAGGGGACTCCTGGAGGCTACACCTTC.

The chain links TRBV4-2 to TRBJ2-5, with TRBD2 matching 12 bases. The V gene's germline CDR1 is LGHNA and CDR2 YNFKEQ. The CDR3 covers 15 residues. The ends lost 3 bases at V and 3 bases at J; junction bases unmatched: 2. CDR3 coding DNA: TGTGCCAGCAGCCAGACTAGCGGGGGTGAAGAGACCCAGTACTTC. Its protein is CASSQTSGGEETQYF.

This clone occurred once. The V call is TRBV7-2, the J call TRBJ1-6; weak D call: TRBD1 (5 bases). Germline V CDR1 and CDR2: SGHTA, FQGNSA. There are 14 residues in the CDR3. Trimming pared 2 bases from V and 4 bases from J, leaving 6 bases between. The CDR3, as DNA: TGTGCCAGCAGCTTAAAGGGGTATAATTCACCCCTCCACTTT. Its protein product is CASSLKGYNSPLHF.

The chain uses TRBV11-3 and TRBJ2-5; 9 nucleotides match TRBD2. The length of the CDR3 is 14 residues. V shed 4 bases and J 2 bases; nucleotides not matched to a gene: 2. CDR1 and CDR2 from the germline V gene are SGHNT and YENEEA. The chain's CDR3 is CASSSTSGQETQYF. The CDR3, as DNA: TGTGCCAGCAGCTCGACTAGCGGACAAGAGACCCAGTACTTC. Full variable domain (outside the CDR3, taken from reference TRBV11-3 and TRBJ2-5): EAGVVQSPRYKIIEKKQPVAFWCNPISGHNTLYWYLQNLGQGPELLIRYENEEAVDDSQLPKDRFSAERLKGVDSTLKIQPAELGDSAVYLCASSSTSGQETQYFGPGTRLLVL.

This clone was observed once. V is TRBV7-8 and J is TRBJ2-6; a possible D gene is TRBD2 (5 bases). V dropped 5 bases and J dropped 2 bases, with 10 bases sitting between them. The CDR3 extends over 15 amino acids. Germline V lookup: CDR1 SGHVS, CDR2 FQNEAQ. Here the CDR3 reads CASSPGVPGANVLTF. CDR3 nucleotides: TGTGCCAGCAGCCCCGGGGTCCCTGGGGCCAACGTCCTGACTTTC.

The chain joins TRBV5-4 to TRBJ1-2; tentatively, D is TRBD1 (5 bases). Per germline, CDR1 SGHNT and CDR2 YYREEE (reference sequence). Trimming removed 6 bases from V and 2 bases from J, with 20 bases in between. This CDR3 has 16 residues. The CDR3 DNA sequence: TGTGCCAGCAACCCTGTTACTGGGGGGAAGAACTATGGCTACACCTTC. Protein sequence: CASNPVTGGKNYGYTF. Drawing the rest from reference TRBV5-4 and TRBJ1-2, the complete variable domain is ETGVTQSPTHLIKTRGQQVTLRCSSQSGHNTVSWYQQALGQGPQFIFQYYREEENGRGNFPPRFSGLQFPNYSSELNVNALELDDSALYLCASNPVTGGKNYGYTFGSGTRLTVV.

The CDR3 spells CASSLVDRALSRNQPQHF. The CDR3 coding sequence is TGTGCCAGCAGCTTAGTGGACAGGGCCCTATCGCGCAATCAGCCCCAGCATTTT. J is TRBJ1-5 and V is TRBV7-8, with TRBD1 matching over 8 bases. Germline trimming cut 1 base from V and 2 bases from J; bases unmatched to any gene: 10. The CDR3 is 18 residues long. Germline V gene sequence: CDR1 SGHVS, CDR2 FQNEAQ.

The chain uses TRBV18 and TRBJ1-2; no clear D gene. The CDR3 contains 12 residues. V lost 6 bases to trimming and J lost 7 bases, with 12 bases between them. The V gene's germline CDR1 is KGHSH and CDR2 LQKENI. The CDR3 nucleotides read TGTGCCAGCTCTGGGCCAGGTGGTGGCTACACCTTC. As protein: CASSGPGGGYTF.

This chain uses TRBV3-1 (or the pseudogene TRBV3-2) with TRBJ2-5, with 12 nucleotides matching TRBD2. This CDR3 has 18 amino acids. V trimming: 1 base; J trimming: 5 bases; junction bases outside the gene matches: 11. CDR1 is LGHDT, CDR2 YNNKEL, per germline (reference sequence). The CDR3 sequence: CASSQGGTSGFSGETQYF. The CDR3 DNA follows: TGTGCCAGCAGCCAAGGCGGGACTAGCGGGTTTTCGGGGGAGACCCAGTACTTC.

The rearrangement uses TRBV27 and TRBJ2-7, with 9 bases that match TRBD1. Germline V gives CDR1 MNHEY, CDR2 SMNVEV (reference sequence). This CDR3 is built from 14 residues. The V and J ends lost 4 bases and 6 bases, in that order; junction bases with no gene match: 7. CDR3 in DNA: TGTGCCAGCAGTTCCGGGACAGGGTTGAGCGAGCAGTACTTC. Translated, it gives CASSSGTGLSEQYF.

The genes are TRBV7-9 and TRBJ1-2, with D possibly matching TRBD1 (6 bases). This CDR3 region has 14 residues. The germline V gene encodes CDR1 SEHNR and CDR2 FQNEAQ (reference sequence). V was cut by 5 bases and J by 8 bases, with 18 bases left in between. The DNA for the CDR3 is TGTGCCAGCAGCCCGATGGGGGCTTCACAAGGCTACACCTTC. It codes for CASSPMGASQGYTF.

V is TRBV7-3 and J is TRBJ2-3; tentative D call: TRBD1 (6 bases). This CDR3 is 14 amino acids long. CDR1 and CDR2 from the germline V gene are SGHTA and FQGTGA. Trimming took 5 bases from V and 2 from J, leaving 11 bases between them. In DNA form, the CDR3 reads TGTGCCAGCAGCACGGGACACTACACAGATACGCAGTATTTT. This codes for CASSTGHYTDTQYF.

J is TRBJ1-2 and V is TRBV19; TRBD1 matches 8 bases. Trimming took 6 bases from V and 6 from J; bases not matched to a gene: 9. The germline gives CDR1 LNHDA, CDR2 SQIVND (reference sequence). The CDR3 spans 14 residues. This chain's CDR3 is CASSPSDRADGYTF. In nucleotides, the CDR3 is TGTGCCAGTAGCCCCTCGGACAGGGCAGATGGCTACACCTTC. The full variable domain, rest sourced from reference TRBV19 and TRBJ1-2, is DGGITQSPKYLFRKEGQNVTLSCEQNLNHDAMYWYRQDPGQGLRLIYYSQIVNDFQKGDIAEGYSVSREKKESFPLTVTSAQKNPTAFYLCASSPSDRADGYTFGSGTRLTVV.

This clone showed up just once. The chain links TRBV7-3 to TRBJ2-1; D is perhaps TRBD2 (7 bases). Per germline, CDR1 SGHTA and CDR2 FQGTGA. Trimming took 2 bases from V and 8 from J, leaving 10 bases between them. The CDR3 spans 13 residues. CDR3 nucleotide sequence: TGTGCCAGCAGCTTAGGGGGGGCGGATGAGCAGTTCTTC. This gives the protein CASSLGGADEQFF.

This sequence joins TRBV19 and TRBJ1-4; D call uncertain. Deletions cut 8 bases from V and 4 bases from J, with 14 bases between. Germline assignment: CDR1 LNHDA and CDR2 SQIVND (reference sequence). This CDR3 has 14 residues. The CDR3 DNA follows: TGTGCCAGTGCCGACCAGGCGATTAATGAAAAACTGTTTTTT. Encoded protein: CASADQAINEKLFF.

The chain uses TRBV28 and TRBJ1-3; TRBD1 might be the D (6 bases). CDR3 size: 14 residues. CDR1 is MDHEN and CDR2 is SYDVKM in the germline V gene. Trimming removed 7 bases at V and 0 bases at J, with 10 bases between. CDR3 coding DNA: TGTGCCAGCACCAAAGGGGGCTCTGGAAACACCATATATTTT. Amino acids: CASTKGGSGNTIYF.

The gene calls are TRBV2 and TRBJ2-3; D perhaps matches TRBD1 (6 bases). Germline V lookup: CDR1 SNHLY, CDR2 FYNNEI. The CDR3 covers 15 residues. Between the trimmed V and J ends, which lost 6 bases and 1 base, there was a span of 14 bases. CDR3 nucleotide sequence: TGTGCCAGCAGGCGTACAGGGTCTGGCACAGATACGCAGTATTTT. Translated: CASRRTGSGTDTQYF. The full variable domain, in which reference TRBV2 and TRBJ2-3 provide the parts outside the CDR3, is EPEVTQTPSHQVTQMGQEVILRCVPISNHLYFYWYRQILGQKVEFLVSFYNNEISEKSEIFDDQFSVERPDGSNFTLKIRSTKLEDSAMYFCASRRTGSGTDTQYFGPGTRLTVL.

The chain is built from TRBV2 and TRBJ1-3, with D hard to call. CDR3 size: 11 residues. The V end was cut by 11 bases, the J end by 7 bases, with 12 bases between. CDR1 and CDR2 from the germline V gene are SNHLY and FYNNEI. The CDR3 DNA reads as TGTGCCTACGGGGTAGGCAACACCATATATTTT. Amino acids: CAYGVGNTIYF.